The 22 T cell receptor beta chains below were found in one sample sequenced in a study of blood T cell repertoires in COVID-19. Sequenced by immunoSEQ multiplex PCR; TCRdb stores in-frame clones only, minus some. The data show over 200,000 clones, approximately 82% seen once. The source material was peripheral blood. All receptors come from a man in his forties who had recovered from COVID-19.

The chain links TRBV9 to TRBJ2-7, with D possibly TRBD2 on 5 matching bases. The V end lost 3 bases, the J end lost 0 bases, and 16 bases lay between the germline ends. The CDR3 length is 16 residues. The germline V gene encodes CDR1 SGDLS and CDR2 YYNGEE. CDR3 loop: CASSATGNSVSYEQYF. CDR3 nucleotides: TGTGCCAGCAGCGCTACCGGGAACTCAGTCTCCTACGAGCAGTACTTC. The variable domain in full, with the rest retrieved from reference TRBV9 and TRBJ2-7, is DSGVTQTPKHLITATGQRVTLRCSPRSGDLSVYWYQQSLDQGLQFLIQYYNGEERAKGNILERFSAQQFPDLHSELNLSSLELGDSALYFCASSATGNSVSYEQYFGPGTRLTVT.

On this clone itself: Within the sample, other DNA sequences also encode this same CDR3. The gene calls are TRBV11-2 and TRBJ1-1; unclear D gene. V was clipped by 1 base and J by 1 base, with 4 bases between them. CDR3 length: 13 amino acids. Germline-derived CDR1 and CDR2 are SGHAT and FQNNGV. The chain's CDR3 is CASSLAGNTEAFF. The DNA of the CDR3 is TGTGCCAGCAGCTTAGCCGGGAACACTGAAGCTTTCTTT.

The J gene is TRBJ2-1, the V gene TRBV24-1, with TRBD2 as a possible D gene (5 bases). V lost 4 bases, J lost 10 bases, and 10 bases lay in between. There are 12 residues in the CDR3. Germline CDR1 and CDR2: KGHDR and SFDVKD. CDR3 in DNA: TGTGCCACCAGTGACCCCGGGAAAGAGCAGTTCTTC. Translation: CATSDPGKEQFF.

The V and J genes are TRBV4-3 and TRBJ1-4, with 11 bases aligning to TRBD1. Germline trimming cut 3 bases from V and 4 bases from J; bases unmatched to any gene: 1. The CDR3 sequence is 15 residues long. In germline, CDR1 is LGHNA, CDR2 YSLEER. The CDR3 protein is CASSQDRGLNEKLFF. The CDR3 bases are TGCGCCAGCAGCCAGGACAGGGGGCTTAATGAAAAACTGTTTTTT.

The V gene is TRBV19, the J gene TRBJ1-4; 8 nucleotides agree with TRBD1. This CDR3 comprises 13 residues. Unmatched junction bases numbered 3, after V lost 7 bases and J lost 5 bases. The germline V gene has CDR1 LNHDA and CDR2 SQIVND (reference sequence). CDR3 coding DNA: TGTGCCAGTAAGGGACAGGAAAATGAAAAACTGTTTTTT. Protein sequence: CASKGQENEKLFF.

The chain joins TRBV5-4 to TRBJ2-3; D not resolved. Germline CDR1 is SGHNT and CDR2 is YYREEE (reference sequence). V lost 2 bases and J 6 bases, leaving 4 bases between the germline ends. This CDR3 contains 11 residues. The CDR3 bases are TGTGCCAGCAGCTTTCGGGATACGCAGTATTTT. Translation gives CASSFRDTQYF.

This clone has a single count. The J gene is TRBJ2-5, the V gene TRBV6-5; TRBD2 might be the D (6 bases). Germline CDR1 and CDR2: MNHEY and SVGAGI. Trimming pared 5 bases from V and 5 bases from J, leaving 15 bases between. The CDR3 has 14 amino acids. CDR3 amino acids: CASSRYGAGETQYF. CDR3 DNA: TGTGCCAGCAGTCGCTATGGGGCGGGGGAGACCCAGTACTTC.

This clone has a handful of counts. Written as DNA, the CDR3 is TGTGCCATCAACTCCCTATCCTCAGGGGAGCAGTACTTC. Its translation is CAINSLSSGEQYF. V is TRBV10-3 and J is TRBJ2-7; the D gene is possibly TRBD1 (5 bases). CDR1 is ENHRY and CDR2 is SYGVKD in the germline V gene. This CDR3 comprises 13 residues. The ends were cut back, 7 bases at V and 7 bases at J, with 17 bases in the middle.

The chain couples TRBV20-1 to TRBJ2-7; D is unclear. The V and J ends lost 6 bases and 5 bases respectively, with 11 bases between them. The CDR3 loop spans 11 amino acids. In germline, CDR1 is DFQATT, CDR2 SNEGSKA (reference sequence). This CDR3 reads CSARLLDEQYF. CDR3 in DNA: TGCAGTGCGCGCCTTTTAGACGAGCAGTACTTC.

This sequence joins TRBV19 and TRBJ2-3, with a possible D match to TRBD1 (6 bases). CDR3 length: 15 residues. Looked up from germline, CDR1 is LNHDA and CDR2 is SQIVND (reference sequence). V shed 4 bases and J shed 2 bases, with 13 bases lying between them. The CDR3 loop is CASSRRDRLTDTQYF. CDR3 nucleotides: TGTGCCAGTAGTAGAAGAGACAGGCTCACAGATACGCAGTATTTT. The full variable domain, in which reference TRBV19 and TRBJ2-3 provide the parts outside the CDR3, is DGGITQSPKYLFRKEGQNVTLSCEQNLNHDAMYWYRQDPGQGLRLIYYSQIVNDFQKGDIAEGYSVSREKKESFPLTVTSAQKNPTAFYLCASSRRDRLTDTQYFGPGTRLTVL.

The V and J genes are TRBV19 and TRBJ1-1, with D possibly being TRBD1 (5 bases). Between the trimmed V and J ends, which lost 6 bases and 1 base, there was a span of 9 bases. Looked up from germline, CDR1 is LNHDA and CDR2 is SQIVND (reference sequence). The CDR3 loop spans 13 amino acids. CDR3 region: CASRTVTNTEAFF. The CDR3 coding sequence is TGTGCCAGTAGGACAGTTACGAACACTGAAGCTTTCTTT. The whole variable domain, filled in from reference TRBV19 and TRBJ1-1, reads DGGITQSPKYLFRKEGQNVTLSCEQNLNHDAMYWYRQDPGQGLRLIYYSQIVNDFQKGDIAEGYSVSREKKESFPLTVTSAQKNPTAFYLCASRTVTNTEAFFGQGTRLTVV.

The V and J genes are TRBV14 and TRBJ2-5; 8 nucleotides agree with TRBD2. Germline-derived CDR1 and CDR2 are SGHDN and FVKESK. V lost 5 bases and J lost 4; bases outside the gene matches: 9. This CDR3 is 15 amino acids long. CDR3 sequence reads: CASSAIAGFGETQYF. The CDR3 nucleotides read TGTGCCAGCAGCGCTATAGCGGGGTTCGGAGAGACCCAGTACTTC.

This chain joins TRBV4-1 and TRBJ2-6; 10 nucleotides align to TRBD1. The CDR3 runs to 18 residues. Germline V gene lookup returns CDR1 MGHRA and CDR2 YSYEKL. V trimming: 5 bases; J trimming: 0 bases; junction bases outside the gene matches: 7. CDR3 sequence: CASSVPGQGTSGANVLTF. The CDR3 DNA is TGCGCCAGCAGCGTACCGGGACAGGGGACCTCTGGGGCCAACGTCCTGACTTTC.

In DNA form, the CDR3 reads TGTGCCATCGGAGGCACAGATACGCAGTATTTT. The encoded protein is CAIGGTDTQYF. The genes are TRBV10-3 and TRBJ2-3; no definite D call. Trimming left V 8 bases short and J 1 base short, with 4 bases between. Germline V gives CDR1 ENHRY, CDR2 SYGVKD. The CDR3 is made up of 11 amino acids.

The J gene is TRBJ2-7, the V gene TRBV5-4; 9 bases match TRBD2. CDR1 and CDR2 (germline): SGHNT, YYREEE (reference sequence). With 4 bases clipped from V and 3 bases from J, the junction kept 8 bases outside the gene matches. CDR3 length: 15 amino acids. This CDR3 reads CASSSGVSGSYEQYF. CDR3 DNA sequence: TGTGCCAGCAGCAGCGGGGTTAGCGGGAGCTACGAGCAGTACTTC.

This CDR3 reads CASSEYYCLATERPQHF. The CDR3 bases are TGTGCCAGCAGTGAATATTATTGTTTGGCAACAGAGAGACCCCAGCATTTT. This rearrangement joins TRBV25-1 to TRBJ1-5; D not resolved. V was clipped by 0 bases and J by 10 bases, with 22 bases between them. Per the germline V gene, CDR1 is MGHDK and CDR2 is SYGVNS. The CDR3 consists of 17 residues.

This clone was detected only once. The rearrangement links TRBV3-1 (or the pseudogene TRBV3-2) to TRBJ2-7; no firm D call. Germline CDR1 and CDR2: LGHDT and YNNKEL (reference sequence). The CDR3 is 13 amino acids. With 0 bases removed from V and 3 bases from J, the gap between germline ends came to 6 bases. CDR3 in DNA: TGTGCCAGCAGCCAAGAATACAGCTACGAGCAGTACTTC. As protein: CASSQEYSYEQYF.

The table lists this clone with a count of one. The sample carries other DNA sequences with the same CDR3. The chain employs TRBV11-2 and TRBJ1-2; 10 nucleotides match TRBD1. With 2 bases clipped from V and 2 bases from J, the junction kept 2 bases outside the gene matches. CDR1 is SGHAT, CDR2 FQNNGV, per germline. This CDR3 contains 15 residues. The CDR3 DNA reads TGTGCCAGCAGCTTAAGGGGACAGGGGAACTATGGCTACACCTTC. It codes for CASSLRGQGNYGYTF. The full variable domain, its missing parts supplied by reference TRBV11-2 and TRBJ1-2, is EAGVAQSPRYKIIEKRQSVAFWCNPISGHATLYWYQQILGQGPKLLIQFQNNGVVDDSQLPKDRFSAERLKGVDSTLKIQPAKLEDSAVYLCASSLRGQGNYGYTFGSGTRLTVV.

This chain links TRBV30 with TRBJ1-4; D possibly corresponds to TRBD1 (6 bases). Per germline, CDR1 GTSNPN and CDR2 SVGIG (reference sequence). The CDR3 contains 16 residues. The ends were cut back, 1 base at V and 0 bases at J, with 12 bases in the middle. This CDR3 reads CAWSAGRQATNEKLFF. The CDR3 nucleotides read TGTGCCTGGAGTGCGGGGAGACAGGCAACTAATGAAAAACTGTTTTTT.

This clone appeared once. The V and J genes are TRBV7-9 and TRBJ2-5; D possibly corresponds to TRBD2 (5 bases). Germline CDR1 SEHNR, CDR2 FQNEAQ (reference sequence). There are 15 residues in the CDR3. V was trimmed by 5 bases and J by 1 base, leaving 14 bases between them. Here the CDR3 DNA reads TGTGCCAGCAGCCCCCCAATACGGGGCCAAGAGACCCAGTACTTC. Its translation is CASSPPIRGQETQYF.

The genes are TRBV5-5 and TRBJ2-3, with D perhaps TRBD1 (6 bases). CDR3 size: 16 residues. Trimming cost V 0 bases and J 5 bases, with 16 bases left between them. The germline V gene has CDR1 SGHKS and CDR2 YYEKEE (reference sequence). Written as DNA, the CDR3 is TGTGCCAGCAGCTTGGAAGGGGGAGCGGTGGTAGATACGCAGTATTTT. It encodes CASSLEGGAVVDTQYF.

This clone was seen just once. The chain uses TRBV27 and TRBJ2-3; TRBD1 aligns across 8 bases. Germline-derived CDR1 and CDR2 are MNHEY and SMNVEV (reference sequence). The V gene end was trimmed by 5 bases and the J gene end by 0 bases; junction bases not matched to a gene: 7. The CDR3 covers 16 residues. This CDR3 reads CASSPWDRQSTDTQYF. The CDR3 bases are TGTGCCAGCAGTCCATGGGACAGGCAAAGCACAGATACGCAGTATTTT.